Included here is one T cell receptor beta chain sequence, with context. Its antigen is unknown. The CDR3 carries no conserved terminal phenylalanine or tryptophan, so it likely arises from a read error. The length of the CDR3 is 13 residues. V lost 7 bases, J lost 7 bases, and 8 bases stayed unmatched. Germline CDR1 and CDR2: MNHNY and SVGAGI (reference sequence). The data derive from a study of tumor-infiltrating lymphocytes in primary liver carcinoma. The source material, 20-30 mg of unsorted bulk tissue, was used to co-extract RNA and DNA. Every tumor yielded five separate sampled regions. Study-wide results and limits: Researchers found tumor-adjacent and tumor-blood pairs overlapped less than tumor region pairs.

Priming with a constant-region primer yielded TCR beta cDNA from 450 to 600 ng total RNA. For TCR beta, libraries were produced by three nested multiplex PCR rounds using slightly modified ARM-PCR. Investigators reported that the first two PCR rounds, at 10 cycles each, used TRBV1-TRBV30 forward primers with a C-beta reverse primer. TCRdb analysed the multiplex PCR reads with MiXCR anew, one entry per CDR3 protein. The data show about 20,000 distinct CDR3 sequences, with roughly three quarters seen just once and about two fifths held by the top ten. The TCR was taken from a woman in her 30s with primary liver carcinoma and hepatitis B virus infection. The chain recombines TRBV6-6 with TRBJ1-1, with TRBD1 matching over 8 bases. Sample: liver tumor tissue from sampling region 4. Subset noted: tumor region T4, right-lateral pole. CDR3 nucleotide sequence: TGTGCCAGCACCTGGACAGGGACCAATGAAGCTTTCCTT. It yields the protein CASTWTGTNEAFL.